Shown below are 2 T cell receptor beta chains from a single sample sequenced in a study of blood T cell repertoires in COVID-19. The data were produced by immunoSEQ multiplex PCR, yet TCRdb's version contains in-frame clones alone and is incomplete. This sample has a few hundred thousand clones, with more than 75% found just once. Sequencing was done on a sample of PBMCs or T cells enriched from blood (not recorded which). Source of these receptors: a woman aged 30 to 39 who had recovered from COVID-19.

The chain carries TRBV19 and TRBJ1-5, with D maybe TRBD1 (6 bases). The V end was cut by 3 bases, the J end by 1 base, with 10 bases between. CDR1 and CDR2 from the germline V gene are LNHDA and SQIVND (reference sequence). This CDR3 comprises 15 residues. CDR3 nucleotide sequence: TGTGCCAGTAGTATCGGGGACATGAGCAATCAGCCCCAGCATTTT. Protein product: CASSIGDMSNQPQHF.

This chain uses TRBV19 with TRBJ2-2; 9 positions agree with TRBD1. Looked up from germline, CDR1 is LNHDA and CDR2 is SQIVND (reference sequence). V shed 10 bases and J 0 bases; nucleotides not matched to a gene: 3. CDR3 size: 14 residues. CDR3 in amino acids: CATWDRANTGELFF. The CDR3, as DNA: TGTGCCACCTGGGACAGGGCGAACACCGGGGAGCTGTTTTTT.